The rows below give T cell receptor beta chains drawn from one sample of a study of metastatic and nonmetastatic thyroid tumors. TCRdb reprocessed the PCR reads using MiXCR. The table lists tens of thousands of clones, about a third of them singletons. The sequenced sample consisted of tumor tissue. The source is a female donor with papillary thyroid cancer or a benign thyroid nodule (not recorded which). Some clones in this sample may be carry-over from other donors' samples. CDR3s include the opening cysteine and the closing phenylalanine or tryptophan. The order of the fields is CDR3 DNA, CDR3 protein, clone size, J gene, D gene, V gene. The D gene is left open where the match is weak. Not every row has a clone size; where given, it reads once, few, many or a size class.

CDR3nt: TGTGCCACCAGTGATTCGGGGAGACAGGGGCTCGCCGGGGAGCTGTTTTTT
CDR3aa: CATSDSGRQGLAGELFF
abundance: -
j_gene: TRBJ2-2
d_gene: TRBD1
v_gene: TRBV24-1

CDR3nt: TGTGCCAGCAGTAAGGGGGGAGTCATGGATACGCAGTATTTT
CDR3aa: CASSKGGVMDTQYF
abundance: few
j_gene: TRBJ2-3
d_gene: -
v_gene: TRBV6-1

CDR3nt: TGCGCCAGCAGCTTGGGAACAGGCCTCTCCTACGAGCAGTACTTC
CDR3aa: CASSLGTGLSYEQYF
abundance: -
j_gene: TRBJ2-7
d_gene: -
v_gene: TRBV5-1

CDR3nt: TGCGCCAGCAGCTTGGTCGAGGGAGATACTGAAGCTTTCTTT
CDR3aa: CASSLVEGDTEAFF
abundance: -
j_gene: TRBJ1-1
d_gene: -
v_gene: TRBV5-1

CDR3nt: TGTGCCAGCAGCGTATCTCCCGGGAACACTGAAGCTTTCTTT
CDR3aa: CASSVSPGNTEAFF
abundance: medium-sized
j_gene: TRBJ1-1
d_gene: -
v_gene: TRBV9

CDR3nt: TGTGCCAGCAGGACAGGGGGCGAGCCTGGCTACACCTTC
CDR3aa: CASRTGGEPGYTF
abundance: few
j_gene: TRBJ1-2
d_gene: TRBD1
v_gene: TRBV6-1

CDR3nt: TGTGCCAGCAGCGCCGACAGGAATAATTCACCCCTCCACTTT
CDR3aa: CASSADRNNSPLHF
abundance: -
j_gene: TRBJ1-6
d_gene: -
v_gene: TRBV11-3

CDR3nt: TGTGCCAGTAGTAAGGACGAGACGAACACTGAAGCTTTCTTT
CDR3aa: CASSKDETNTEAFF
abundance: few
j_gene: TRBJ1-1
d_gene: -
v_gene: TRBV19

CDR3nt: TGTGCCAGCAGGAAAATCGGCGAGCGGGACGCCTACGAGCAGTACTTC
CDR3aa: CASRKIGERDAYEQYF
abundance: -
j_gene: TRBJ2-7
d_gene: TRBD2
v_gene: TRBV27

CDR3nt: TGTGCCAGCAGTTACACAGGGGAGAATAACTATGGCTACACCTTC
CDR3aa: CASSYTGENNYGYTF
abundance: -
j_gene: TRBJ1-2
d_gene: TRBD1
v_gene: TRBV28

CDR3nt: TGTGCCAGCAGTTTAGAAGTAGGGTTTTTAAATGAGCAGTTCTTC
CDR3aa: CASSLEVGFLNEQFF
abundance: few
j_gene: TRBJ2-1
d_gene: -
v_gene: TRBV28

CDR3nt: TGTGCCAGCAGCTTGAGGGTAGTCGGGGATACGCAGTATTTT
CDR3aa: CASSLRVVGDTQYF
abundance: -
j_gene: TRBJ2-3
d_gene: -
v_gene: TRBV11-2

CDR3nt: TGTGCCAGCAGTCCTCGGACAGGAATCATGAACACTGAAGCTTTCTTT
CDR3aa: CASSPRTGIMNTEAFF
abundance: -
j_gene: TRBJ1-1
d_gene: TRBD1
v_gene: TRBV6-2/TRBV6-3

CDR3nt: TGTGCCAGCAGCTTAGCGTCGGGAGCGGGTAATGAGCAGTTCTTC
CDR3aa: CASSLASGAGNEQFF
abundance: -
j_gene: TRBJ2-1
d_gene: -
v_gene: TRBV7-8

CDR3nt: TGTGCCAGCATCCCGGACAGATCTGGAAACACCATATATTTT
CDR3aa: CASIPDRSGNTIYF
abundance: -
j_gene: TRBJ1-3
d_gene: -
v_gene: TRBV2

CDR3nt: TGTGCCAGCATACAAAGGACAGGGAACATCTACGAGCAGTACTTC
CDR3aa: CASIQRTGNIYEQYF
abundance: -
j_gene: TRBJ2-7
d_gene: TRBD1
v_gene: TRBV6-1

CDR3nt: TGTGCCAGCAGCGCCCGACAGGGGTCCCTTTACGAGCAGTACTTC
CDR3aa: CASSARQGSLYEQYF
abundance: few
j_gene: TRBJ2-7
d_gene: TRBD1
v_gene: TRBV9

CDR3nt: TGTGCCAGCTCACCACCAGGCAGGGTCAACGAGCAGTACTTC
CDR3aa: CASSPPGRVNEQYF
abundance: -
j_gene: TRBJ2-7
d_gene: -
v_gene: TRBV18

CDR3nt: TGTGCCAGCAGGGAGGACAGGGGGACTAGCGGAGCCTACGAGCAGTACTTC
CDR3aa: CASREDRGTSGAYEQYF
abundance: few
j_gene: TRBJ2-7
d_gene: -
v_gene: TRBV6-1

CDR3nt: TGTGCCAGCAGCGTAGCGGGGGGTGGCTACACCTTC
CDR3aa: CASSVAGGGYTF
abundance: few
j_gene: TRBJ1-2
d_gene: -
v_gene: TRBV9

CDR3nt: TGCGCCAGCAGCCAAGGGGACAGTTACTACGAGCAGTACTTC
CDR3aa: CASSQGDSYYEQYF
abundance: -
j_gene: TRBJ2-7
d_gene: TRBD1
v_gene: TRBV4-1

CDR3nt: TGTGCCAGCGTCGGGGACGGATACGAGCAGTACTTC
CDR3aa: CASVGDGYEQYF
abundance: few
j_gene: TRBJ2-7
d_gene: -
v_gene: TRBV2

CDR3nt: TGTGCCAGCACCCAGATAGGAGATACGCAGTATTTT
CDR3aa: CASTQIGDTQYF
abundance: -
j_gene: TRBJ2-3
d_gene: -
v_gene: TRBV28

CDR3nt: TGTGCCAGCAGTCCTAGCGGGAGGGCTAATGGCGAGCAGTACTTC
CDR3aa: CASSPSGRANGEQYF
abundance: few
j_gene: TRBJ2-7
d_gene: TRBD2
v_gene: TRBV3-1

CDR3nt: TGTGCCACCCGCGGGCGAATCACTCAGGGAGTCGGCTATGGCTACACCTTC
CDR3aa: CATRGRITQGVGYGYTF
abundance: -
j_gene: TRBJ1-2
d_gene: -
v_gene: TRBV6-1

CDR3nt: TGTGCCACCAGTGACCGAAAGCGGGGGACCTACCAAGAGACCCAGTACTTC
CDR3aa: CATSDRKRGTYQETQYF
abundance: -
j_gene: TRBJ2-5
d_gene: TRBD2
v_gene: TRBV24-1

CDR3nt: TGTGCCAGCACCCTGACCGCAGAGGAGACCCAGTACTTC
CDR3aa: CASTLTAEETQYF
abundance: -
j_gene: TRBJ2-5
d_gene: -
v_gene: TRBV6-1